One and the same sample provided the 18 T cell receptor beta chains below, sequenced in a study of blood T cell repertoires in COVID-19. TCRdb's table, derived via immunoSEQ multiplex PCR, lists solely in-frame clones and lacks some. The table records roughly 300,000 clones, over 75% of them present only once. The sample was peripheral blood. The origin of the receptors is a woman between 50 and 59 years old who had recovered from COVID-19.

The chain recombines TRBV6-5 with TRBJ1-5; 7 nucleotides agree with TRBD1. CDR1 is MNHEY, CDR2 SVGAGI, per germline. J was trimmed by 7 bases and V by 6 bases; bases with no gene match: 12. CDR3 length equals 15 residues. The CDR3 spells CASSRATDRTQPQHF. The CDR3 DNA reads TGTGCCAGCAGCCGAGCCACGGACAGGACACAGCCCCAGCATTTT.

The CDR3 region is CSARDSGGYEQYF. CDR3 bases: TGCAGCGCCCGGGACTCTGGTGGCTACGAGCAGTACTTC. V usage is TRBV29-1 and J usage is TRBJ2-7; tentatively, D is TRBD2 (6 bases). Germline CDR1 reads SQVTM; CDR2 reads ANQGSEA. CDR3 length equals 13 residues. Between the trimmed V and J ends, which lost 7 bases and 3 bases, there was a span of 16 bases.

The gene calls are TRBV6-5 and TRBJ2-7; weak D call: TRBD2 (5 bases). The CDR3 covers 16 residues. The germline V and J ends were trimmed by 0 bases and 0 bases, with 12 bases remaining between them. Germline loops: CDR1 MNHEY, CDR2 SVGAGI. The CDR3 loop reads CASSYSRTGSSYEQYF. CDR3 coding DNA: TGTGCCAGCAGTTACTCGAGGACGGGAAGCTCCTACGAGCAGTACTTC.

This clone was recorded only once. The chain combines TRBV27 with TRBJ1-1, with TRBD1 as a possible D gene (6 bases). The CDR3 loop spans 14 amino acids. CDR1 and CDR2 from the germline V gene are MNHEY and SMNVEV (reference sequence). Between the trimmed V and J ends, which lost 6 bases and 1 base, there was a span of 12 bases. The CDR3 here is CASSPGHSNTEAFF. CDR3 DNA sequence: TGTGCCAGCAGCCCGGGACATTCGAACACTGAAGCTTTCTTT.

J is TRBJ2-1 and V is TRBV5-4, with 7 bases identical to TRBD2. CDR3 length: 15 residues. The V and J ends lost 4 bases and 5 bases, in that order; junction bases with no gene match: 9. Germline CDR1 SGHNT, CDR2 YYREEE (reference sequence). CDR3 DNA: TGTGCCAGCAGCCCAGCGGGAATTCGGAACAATGAGCAGTTCTTC. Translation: CASSPAGIRNNEQFF.

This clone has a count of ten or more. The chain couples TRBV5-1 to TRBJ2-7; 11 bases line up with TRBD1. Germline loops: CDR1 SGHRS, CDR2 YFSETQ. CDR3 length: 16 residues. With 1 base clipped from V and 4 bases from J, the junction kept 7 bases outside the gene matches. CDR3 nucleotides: TGCGCCAGCAGCTTGTCCTGGACAGGGGGCGATTACGAGCAGTACTTC. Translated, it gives CASSLSWTGGDYEQYF.

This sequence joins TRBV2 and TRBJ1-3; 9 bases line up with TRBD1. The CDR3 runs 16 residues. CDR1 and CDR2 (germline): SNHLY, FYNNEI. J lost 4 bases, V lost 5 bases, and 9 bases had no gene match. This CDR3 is CASSQHRTGDGNTIYF. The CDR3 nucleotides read TGTGCCAGCAGTCAGCACCGGACAGGGGACGGAAACACCATATATTTT.

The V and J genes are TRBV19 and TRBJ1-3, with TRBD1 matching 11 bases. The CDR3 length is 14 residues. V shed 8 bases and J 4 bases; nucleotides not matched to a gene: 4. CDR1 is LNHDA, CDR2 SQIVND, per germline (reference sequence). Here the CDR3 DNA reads TGTGCCAGTGGGGACAGGGGGAAAGGAAACACCATATATTTT. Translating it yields CASGDRGKGNTIYF. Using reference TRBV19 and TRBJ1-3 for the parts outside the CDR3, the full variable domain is DGGITQSPKYLFRKEGQNVTLSCEQNLNHDAMYWYRQDPGQGLRLIYYSQIVNDFQKGDIAEGYSVSREKKESFPLTVTSAQKNPTAFYLCASGDRGKGNTIYFGEGSWLTVV.

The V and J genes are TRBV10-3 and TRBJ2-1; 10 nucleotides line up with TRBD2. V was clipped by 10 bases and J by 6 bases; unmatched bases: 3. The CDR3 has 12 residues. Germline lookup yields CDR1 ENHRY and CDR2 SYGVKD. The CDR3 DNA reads TGTGCCACAGGACTAGCGGCCAATGAGCAGTTCTTC. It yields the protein CATGLAANEQFF.

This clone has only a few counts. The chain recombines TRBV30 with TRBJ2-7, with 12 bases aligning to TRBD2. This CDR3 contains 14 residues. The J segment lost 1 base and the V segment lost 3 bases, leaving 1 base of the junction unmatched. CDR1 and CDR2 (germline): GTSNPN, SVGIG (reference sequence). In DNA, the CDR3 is TGTGCCTGGAGGCTAGCGGGAGGGTCCTACGAGCAGTACTTC. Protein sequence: CAWRLAGGSYEQYF. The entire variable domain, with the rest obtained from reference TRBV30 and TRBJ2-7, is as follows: SQTIHQWPATLVQPVGSPLSLECTVEGTSNPNLYWYRQAAGRGLQLLFYSVGIGQISSEVPQNLSASRPQDRQFILSSKKLLLSDSGFYLCAWRLAGGSYEQYFGPGTRLTVT.

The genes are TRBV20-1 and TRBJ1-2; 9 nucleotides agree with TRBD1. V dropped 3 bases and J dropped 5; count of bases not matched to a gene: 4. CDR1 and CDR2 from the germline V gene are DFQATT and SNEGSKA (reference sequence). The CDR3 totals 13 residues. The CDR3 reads CSASRDREYGYTF. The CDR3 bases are TGCAGTGCTAGTCGGGACAGGGAATATGGCTACACCTTC.

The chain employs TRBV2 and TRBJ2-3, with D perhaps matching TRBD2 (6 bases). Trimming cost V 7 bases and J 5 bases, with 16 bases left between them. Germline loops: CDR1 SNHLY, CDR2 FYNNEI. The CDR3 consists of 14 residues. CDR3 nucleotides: TGTGCCAGCAACCGAGAAAGGGAGGTAGATACGCAGTATTTT. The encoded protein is CASNREREVDTQYF.

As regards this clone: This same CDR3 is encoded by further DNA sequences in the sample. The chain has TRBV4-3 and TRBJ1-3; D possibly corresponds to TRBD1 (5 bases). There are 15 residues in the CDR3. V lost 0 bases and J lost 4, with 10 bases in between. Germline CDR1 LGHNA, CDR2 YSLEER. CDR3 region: CASSQDFGAGNTIYF. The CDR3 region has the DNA TGCGCCAGCAGCCAAGATTTTGGGGCCGGAAACACCATATATTTT.

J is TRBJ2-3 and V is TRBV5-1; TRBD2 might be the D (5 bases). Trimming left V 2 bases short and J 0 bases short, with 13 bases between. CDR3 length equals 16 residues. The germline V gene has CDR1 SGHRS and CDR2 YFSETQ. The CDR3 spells CASSFEGTVSTDTQYF. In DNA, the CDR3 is TGCGCCAGCAGCTTTGAGGGAACAGTCAGCACAGATACGCAGTATTTT.

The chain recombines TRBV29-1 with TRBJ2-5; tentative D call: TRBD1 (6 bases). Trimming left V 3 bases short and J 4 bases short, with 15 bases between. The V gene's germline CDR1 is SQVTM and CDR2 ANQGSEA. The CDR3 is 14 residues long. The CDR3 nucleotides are TGCAGCGTTGACGGCGCCCTAGGGGGAGAGACCCAGTACTTC. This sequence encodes CSVDGALGGETQYF.

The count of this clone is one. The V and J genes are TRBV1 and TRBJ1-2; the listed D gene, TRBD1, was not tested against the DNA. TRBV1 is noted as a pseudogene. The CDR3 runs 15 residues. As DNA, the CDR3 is TGCACCAGCAGCCGCGTATCGGACAGAGACTATGGCTACACCTTC. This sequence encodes CTSSRVSDRDYGYTF.

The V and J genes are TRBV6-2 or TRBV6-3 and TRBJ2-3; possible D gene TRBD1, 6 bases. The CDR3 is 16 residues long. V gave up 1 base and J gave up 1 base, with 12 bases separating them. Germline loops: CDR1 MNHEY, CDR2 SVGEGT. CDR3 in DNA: TGTGCCAGCAGTTACTGGGCAGGGGTGGGCACAGATACGCAGTATTTT. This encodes CASSYWAGVGTDTQYF.

The CDR3 loop reads CASSETDREPLYIQYF. For the CDR3, the DNA is TGTGCCAGCAGTGAGACGGACAGGGAGCCTTTGTACATTCAGTACTTC. This chain joins TRBV6-1 and TRBJ2-4; 8 nucleotides match TRBD1. The trim removed 3 bases at V and 8 bases at J, leaving 12 bases unmatched. The CDR3 covers 16 residues. CDR1 MNHNS and CDR2 SASEGT come from the germline V gene.